Presented here are 11 T cell receptor beta chains from one specimen sequenced in a study of T cell repertoires in cytomegalovirus infection. From the reads, TCRdb called clonotypes with MiXCR, one entry per CDR3 protein. The sample yields about 300,000 distinct CDR3 sequences, around 10% seen once. Sequenced input: PBMCs. These receptors were collected from a human donor in good health (CMV status not recorded). Some clones in this sample may be carry-over from other donors' samples.

This chain's CDR3 is CASTEKSGTPGGTGELFF. The CDR3 nucleotides are TGTGCCAGTACCGAGAAGAGTGGGACCCCCGGAGGGACCGGGGAGCTGTTTTTT. This chain joins TRBV19 and TRBJ2-2; D might be TRBD2 (6 bases). This CDR3 is 18 amino acids long. The V end was cut by 7 bases, the J end by 5 bases, with 26 bases between. Germline CDR1 reads LNHDA; CDR2 reads SQIVND (reference sequence).

There are many counts of this clonotype. The rearrangement uses TRBV7-9 and TRBJ1-2; D is ambiguous. CDR1 and CDR2 from the germline V gene are SEHNR and FQNEAQ (reference sequence). Trimming left V 8 bases short and J 6 bases short, with 16 bases between. This CDR3 is built from 13 residues. As DNA, the CDR3 is TGTGCCAGCCTCCGGCAAGGATCCGATGGCTACACCTTC. Encoded protein: CASLRQGSDGYTF.

This clonotype was detected only once. The J gene is TRBJ2-2, the V gene TRBV11-2, with 7 bases that match TRBD2. Per germline, CDR1 SGHAT and CDR2 FQNNGV. CDR3 size: 17 residues. Losses at the gene ends were 5 bases for V and 7 bases for J; bases not matched to a gene: 16. The CDR3 spells CASSLPTGPGGGGELFF. In DNA, the CDR3 is TGTGCCAGCAGCCTCCCCACGGGCCCGGGAGGAGGCGGGGAGCTGTTTTTT.

This clonotype has a count of ten or more. The chain has TRBV28 and TRBJ2-7, with D possibly being TRBD2 (5 bases). The V and J ends lost 6 bases and 4 bases respectively, with 13 bases between them. This CDR3 is 13 amino acids long. In germline, CDR1 is MDHEN, CDR2 SYDVKM. The CDR3 loop reads CASRRTSSYEQYV. CDR3 sequence (DNA): TGTGCCAGCAGACGGACTTCGTCTTACGAGCAGTACGTC.

This clonotype has a handful of counts. The CDR3 coding sequence is TGTGCCATCCGAGAGGGGCCTCCACGCAATGAGCAGTTCTTC. Translating gives CAIREGPPRNEQFF. The chain has TRBV6-2 or TRBV6-3 and TRBJ2-1; perhaps D is TRBD1 or TRBD2 (5 bases each). This CDR3 region has 14 residues. Germline CDR1 and CDR2: MNHEY and SVGEGT. V gave up 10 bases and J gave up 6 bases, with 19 bases separating them.

A few counts support this clonotype. In DNA, the CDR3 is TGTGCCATCAGGGCCGGGACAGGTGGCGAGCAGTACTTC. Translating it yields CAIRAGTGGEQYF. The chain joins TRBV10-3 to TRBJ2-7, with 8 positions matching TRBD1. The germline V gene has CDR1 ENHRY and CDR2 SYGVKD. The length of the CDR3 is 13 residues. V lost 6 bases and J lost 6; bases outside the gene matches: 7.

V gene TRBV6-6 combines with J gene TRBJ2-1; D gene uncertain. The ends were cut back, 5 bases at V and 9 bases at J, with 14 bases in the middle. The germline V gene has CDR1 MNHNY and CDR2 SVGAGI (reference sequence). CDR3 length equals 13 residues. CDR3 region: CASSLQRIGEQFF. The CDR3 region has the DNA TGTGCCAGCAGTCTCCAGCGAATTGGTGAGCAGTTCTTC.

V is TRBV12-3 or TRBV12-4 and J is TRBJ2-3; possibly TRBD2 for D (6 bases). Trimming pared 5 bases from V and 6 bases from J, leaving 12 bases between. The CDR3 covers 13 residues. The CDR3 loop reads CASSPPRGDTQYF. For the CDR3, the DNA is TGTGCCAGCAGTCCTCCCCGGGGGGATACGCAGTATTTT.

The chain combines TRBV2 with TRBJ2-4; D remains ambiguous. This CDR3 contains 14 residues. Germline assignment: CDR1 SNHLY and CDR2 FYNNEI. V was pared by 3 bases and J by 0 bases, with 6 bases between. CDR3 DNA: TGTGCCAGCAGTGACGACCTAGCCAAAAACATTCAGTACTTC. Its translation: CASSDDLAKNIQYF.

This clonotype was detected many times. The chain has TRBV7-2 and TRBJ2-5; TRBD1 is a possible D gene (5 bases). Germline V gives CDR1 SGHTA, CDR2 FQGNSA. The V end lost 3 bases, the J end lost 5 bases, and 13 bases lay between the germline ends. CDR3 length: 14 residues. For the CDR3, the DNA is TGTGCCAGCAGCTTTGGTGGTAACAGGGAGACCCAGTACTTC. Translating it yields CASSFGGNRETQYF.

This clonotype was counted at least ten times. The chain carries TRBV29-1 and TRBJ2-1, with TRBD2 identical over 11 bases. The CDR3 covers 14 residues. The V gene end was trimmed by 5 bases and the J gene end by 4 bases; junction bases not matched to a gene: 4. The germline gives CDR1 SQVTM, CDR2 ANQGSEA. CDR3 nucleotides: TGCAGCGTTCGCACTAGCGGGGGATACAATGAGCAGTTCTTC. Its translation: CSVRTSGGYNEQFF.